This note documents a single T cell receptor (beta chain) sequence. Antigen: not known. The unexposed donors gave CD4+ T cells in about 2010-2019, prior to COVID-19. Isolation of CD4+ T cells took place after about 9 days in culture. As cell numbers allowed, unexposed-donor CD4+ T cells faced SARS-CoV-2 S/N and four cold-coronavirus spikes. These data are taken from a study of CD4 T cells in relation to SARS-CoV-2 and coronaviruses. Clones were sequenced by immunoSEQ multiplex PCR, and TCRdb holds only the in-frame ones, with some missing. Here the sample spans under 20,000 clones, about 77% being singletons. This CDR3 has 14 amino acids. The germline CDR1 and CDR2 sequences are SGHRS and YFSETQ. Unmatched junction bases numbered 10, after V lost 4 bases and J lost 13 bases. Notes on the study in general: SARS-CoV-2-driven expansion was significantly weaker in crossreactive than monoreactive clones. The cross-reactivity analysis covered only spike protein, not other viral proteins.

Sequencing was carried out using CD4+ T cells from PBMCs, cultured in vitro. The V call is TRBV5-1, the J call TRBJ2-6; TRBD2 agrees at 8 bases. The TCR sequence derives from a human donor in good health. The CDR3 reads CASSDAGTRPVLTF. The CDR3 DNA sequence: TGCGCCAGCAGCGATGCCGGGACTAGGCCTGTCCTGACTTTC.